This T cell receptor (beta chain) was captured in a study of T-cell reconstitution after alpha-beta-depleted transplantation in children. General study findings and limits: In patients about two months after transplant, alpha-beta T cells reportedly arose from several hundred expanded graft clones. T-cell numbers and diversity, one year after transplant, stemmed largely from T cells that were newly produced. Certain patients had high TCRbeta diversity at day 60, and it came from recipient T cells and thymic progenitors that survived.

This clonotype was recorded a few times. Its antigen is as yet unknown. Unique molecular identifiers were used in preparing the TCRbeta library. TCRdb reanalysed the PCR reads using MiXCR and keeps one entry per CDR3 protein. The repertoire holds about 600,000 distinct CDR3 sequences, with approximately 12% as singletons. The clonotype was recovered from a male patient younger than 18 who had a stem cell transplant for acute myeloid leukemia, so the T cells may come from the graft donor. The sample was PBMCs, mostly from graft donor cells, taken 360 days after TCRalphabeta/CD19-depleted stem cell transplant.

The CDR3 nucleotides read TGTGCCAGCAGCCGCGGACTAGCGGGACCTAGGGTCGGGGAGCTGTTTTTT. Its protein is CASSRGLAGPRVGELFF. V usage is TRBV7-3 and J usage is TRBJ2-2, with 12 bases fitting TRBD2. The CDR3 covers 17 residues. V lost 5 bases and J lost 7; bases outside the gene matches: 11. Looked up from germline, CDR1 is SGHTA and CDR2 is FQGTGA.